This T cell receptor beta chain is drawn from a study of memory CD4+ T cells and cytomegalovirus serostatus. Generated by immunoSEQ multiplex PCR, the TCRdb table keeps only in-frame clones and is missing some. The data show about 50,000 clones, with roughly 80% seen just once and roughly 0.6% held by the top ten. The CDR3 totals 14 residues. V shed 3 bases and J shed 4 bases, with 10 bases lying between them. Germline loops: CDR1 SGHVS, CDR2 FQNEAQ. This clone was detected a few times. The sort gate was single viable CD3+CD4+CD8-CD45RO+ cells for memory CD4+ T cells. This sequence was found in an adult in good health and CMV-seronegative. The specimen was memory CD4+ T cells from blood. This chain links TRBV7-8 with TRBJ2-1; D gene ambiguous. The CDR3 bases are TGTGCCAGCAGCTTTATTGCAGCGTACAATGAGCAGTTCTTC. Protein product: CASSFIAAYNEQFF.